This T cell receptor beta chain was sequenced during a study of cytomegalovirus exposure and HLA in healthy donors. As for the study in general: A data release that came early held 80 million to 95 million unique TCRs from HLA-typed donors.

V trimming: 0 bases; J trimming: 3 bases; junction bases outside the gene matches: 4. The CDR3 loop spans 16 amino acids. CDR1 LNHNV and CDR2 YYDKDF come from the germline V gene (reference sequence). Of note for this clone: Its antigen remains unidentified.

Study-wide results and caveats: In a later analysis, compared with equally common non-associated chains, HLA-associated beta chains were more expanded. In a later analysis, 15,000 to 20,000 TCR beta sequences were associated with HLA alleles at 0.05 false discovery rate.

With 60 Vbeta and 13 Jbeta primers, the PCR was carried out. In the original workflow: Later reanalysis found around 74 million unique TCR beta chains, around 10 million of them shared. Sequenced by immunoSEQ multiplex PCR; TCRdb stores in-frame clones only, minus some. V and J calls and clone size are copied from that table; D and trimming were computed from the DNA. The table records some 120,000 clones, approximately 8.6% of them present only once. Source material: PBMCs. The chain carries TRBV15 and TRBJ2-2, with TRBD2 matching 7 bases. This receptor was obtained from a middle-aged woman in good health and CMV-seropositive. CDR3: CATSRDPGGYTGELFF. In DNA, the CDR3 is TGTGCCACCAGCAGAGATCCGGGAGGTTACACCGGGGAGCTGTTTTTT.